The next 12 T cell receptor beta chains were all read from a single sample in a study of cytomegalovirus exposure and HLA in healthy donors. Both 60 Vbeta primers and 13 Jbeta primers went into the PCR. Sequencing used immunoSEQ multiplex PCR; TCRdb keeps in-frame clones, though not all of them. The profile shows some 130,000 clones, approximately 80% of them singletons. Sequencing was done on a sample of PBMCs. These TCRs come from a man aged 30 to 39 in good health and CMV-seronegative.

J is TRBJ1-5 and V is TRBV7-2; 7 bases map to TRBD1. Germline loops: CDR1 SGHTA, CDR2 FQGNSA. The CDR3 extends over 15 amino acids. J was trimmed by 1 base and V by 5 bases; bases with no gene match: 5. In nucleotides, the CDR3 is TGTGCCAGCAGCCCACGACAGGGAAGCAATCAGCCCCAGCATTTT. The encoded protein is CASSPRQGSNQPQHF.

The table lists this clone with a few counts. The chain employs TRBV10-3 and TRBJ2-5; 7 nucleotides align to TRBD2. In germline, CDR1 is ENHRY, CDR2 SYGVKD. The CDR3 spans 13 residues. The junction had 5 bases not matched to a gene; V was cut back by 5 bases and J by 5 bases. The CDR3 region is CAISYLADETQYF. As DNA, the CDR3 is TGTGCCATCAGTTACCTAGCGGATGAGACCCAGTACTTC.

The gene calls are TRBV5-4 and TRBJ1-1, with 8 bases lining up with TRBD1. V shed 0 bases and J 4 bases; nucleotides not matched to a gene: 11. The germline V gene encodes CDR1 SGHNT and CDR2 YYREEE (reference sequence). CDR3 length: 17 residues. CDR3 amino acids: CASSLADRGRWGTEAFF. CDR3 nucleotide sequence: TGTGCCAGCAGCTTGGCAGACAGGGGTCGATGGGGCACTGAAGCTTTCTTT.

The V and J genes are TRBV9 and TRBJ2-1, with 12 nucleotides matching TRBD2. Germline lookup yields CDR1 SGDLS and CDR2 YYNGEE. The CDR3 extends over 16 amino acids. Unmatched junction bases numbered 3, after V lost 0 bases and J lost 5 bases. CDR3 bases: TGTGCCAGCAGCGTAGCTAGCGGGAGGGGTGACAATGAGCAGTTCTTC. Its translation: CASSVASGRGDNEQFF.

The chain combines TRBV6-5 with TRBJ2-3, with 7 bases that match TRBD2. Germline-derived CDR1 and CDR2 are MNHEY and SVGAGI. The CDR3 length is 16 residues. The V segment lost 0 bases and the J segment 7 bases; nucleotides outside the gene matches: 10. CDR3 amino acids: CASSYSKVASGYTQYF. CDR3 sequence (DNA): TGTGCCAGCAGTTACTCGAAGGTCGCTAGCGGATATACGCAGTATTTT.

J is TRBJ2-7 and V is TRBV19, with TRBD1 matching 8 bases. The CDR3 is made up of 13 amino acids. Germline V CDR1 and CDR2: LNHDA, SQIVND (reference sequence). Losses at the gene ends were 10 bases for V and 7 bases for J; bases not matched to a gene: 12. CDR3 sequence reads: CATRDRLLLEQYF. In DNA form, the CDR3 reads TGTGCCACCCGGGACAGGCTTCTACTTGAGCAGTACTTC.

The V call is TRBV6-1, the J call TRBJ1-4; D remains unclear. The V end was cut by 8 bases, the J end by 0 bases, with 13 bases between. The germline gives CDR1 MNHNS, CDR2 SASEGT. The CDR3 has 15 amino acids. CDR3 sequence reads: CASLQVDATNEKLFF. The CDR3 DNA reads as TGTGCCAGCCTTCAGGTAGACGCAACTAATGAAAAACTGTTTTTT.

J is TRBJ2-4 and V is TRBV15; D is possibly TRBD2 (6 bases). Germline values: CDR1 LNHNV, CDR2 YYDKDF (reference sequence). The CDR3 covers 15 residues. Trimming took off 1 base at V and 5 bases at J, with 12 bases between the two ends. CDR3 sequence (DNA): TGTGCCACCAGCAGAGGGGCAGGGAGGCAAAACATTCAGTACTTC. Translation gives CATSRGAGRQNIQYF.

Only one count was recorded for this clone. The CDR3 sequence: CASSLGGNTEAFF. The CDR3 region has the DNA TGTGCCAGCAGCTTAGGCGGGAACACTGAAGCTTTCTTT. The V gene is TRBV11-2, the J gene TRBJ1-1; the D is unclear. Germline CDR1 and CDR2: SGHAT and FQNNGV. V lost 1 base, J lost 1 base, and 4 bases lay in between. This CDR3 is 13 amino acids long. Together with reference TRBV11-2 and TRBJ1-1, the CDR3 gives the full variable domain: EAGVAQSPRYKIIEKRQSVAFWCNPISGHATLYWYQQILGQGPKLLIQFQNNGVVDDSQLPKDRFSAERLKGVDSTLKIQPAKLEDSAVYLCASSLGGNTEAFFGQGTRLTVV.

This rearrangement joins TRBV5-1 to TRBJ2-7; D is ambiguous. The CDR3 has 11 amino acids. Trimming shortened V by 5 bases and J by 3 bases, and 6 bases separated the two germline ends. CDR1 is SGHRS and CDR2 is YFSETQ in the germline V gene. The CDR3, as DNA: TGCGCCAGCAGTATTAGCTACGAGCAGTACTTC. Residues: CASSISYEQYF.

This CDR3 is CASSSLAGGSYEQYF. CDR3 DNA: TGTGCCAGCAGTTCTTTAGCGGGAGGATCCTACGAGCAGTACTTC. V usage is TRBV27 and J usage is TRBJ2-7; 10 bases match TRBD2. There are 15 residues in the CDR3. The V gene's germline CDR1 is MNHEY and CDR2 SMNVEV (reference sequence). V shed 4 bases, J shed 1 base, and the junction held 4 bases outside the gene matches.

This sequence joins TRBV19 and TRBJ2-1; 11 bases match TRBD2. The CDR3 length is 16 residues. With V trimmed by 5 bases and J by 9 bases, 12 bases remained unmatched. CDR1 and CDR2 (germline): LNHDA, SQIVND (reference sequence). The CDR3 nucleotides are TGTGCCAGTAGTCAAGTATCTCTAGCGGGAGGAACTGAGCAGTTCTTC. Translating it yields CASSQVSLAGGTEQFF.